This T cell receptor (beta chain) is from a study of blood T cells in healthy people across ages. Together with a sample-barcoded 5' primer, a J-beta primer mix was included in a second PCR lasting roughly 6 to 12 cycles. TCRdb redid the calling of the 5' RACE reads with MiXCR, one entry per CDR3 protein. The table has 730,000 or so distinct CDR3 sequences, roughly 47% seen once. Staff drew around 10 milliliters of peripheral blood from each donor. Notes on this clonotype: An end of the junction does not agree with germline; a read error may underlie this.

This CDR3 has 15 residues. The germline CDR1 and CDR2 sequences are KGHSH and LQKENI. The V call is TRBV18, the J call TRBJ2-7; the match to TRBD1 covers 8 bases. The clonotype comes from a woman aged 60-75 years in good health. The sample was blood. CDR3 in DNA: TGTGCCTGCTCACCACCAGGGGGCCGGACCTACGAGCAGTACTTC. Protein product: CACSPPGGRTYEQYF.